The rows below give T cell receptor beta chains drawn from one sample of a study of tumor-infiltrating lymphocytes in localized non-small cell lung cancer. Data came from immunoSEQ multiplex PCR; TCRdb stores just in-frame clones and leaves some out. The sample records about 8,900 clones, approximately 70% being singletons. The specimen sequenced was uninvolved lung tissue not adjacent to the tumor. The receptors here all came from a human donor with non-small cell lung cancer. Each CDR3 is given with its conserved first and last residue. The D gene is left open where the match is weak. Clone size is given for some rows only: seen once, a few or many times, or a class if the clone is expanded.

TRBJ2-7 TRBD1 few TRBV6-5 TGTGCCAGCCGGGGGACAGGGGAGCAAGAGCAGTACTTC CASRGTGEQEQYF
TRBJ2-7 NA NA TRBV21-1 TGTGCCATCCCAGGGGGTGAGGAGCAGTACTTC CAIPGGEEQYF
TRBJ2-2 TRBD2 medium-sized TRBV5-1 TGCGCCAGCAGTTTTGTGGGAGGGGCCGGGGAGCTGTTTTTT CASSFVGGAGELFF
TRBJ2-7 NA NA TRBV5-1 TGCGCCAGCAGCCGCACAGGGAGGCGATCCTACGAGCAGTACTTC CASSRTGRRSYEQYF
TRBJ2-1 TRBD2 NA TRBV6-5 TGTGCCAGCAGTTCAATTAGCGGGAGTACCTACAATGAGCAGTTCTTC CASSSISGSTYNEQFF
TRBJ1-2 NA NA TRBV6-5 TGTGCCAGCAGTTACGACAGGCCTCCTTATGGCTACACCTTC CASSYDRPPYGYTF
TRBJ1-5 TRBD1 NA TRBV11-3 TGTGCCAGCAGCTCCCAGGGGGGACCCCAGCATTTT CASSSQGGPQHF
TRBJ1-3 NA NA TRBV9 TGTGCCAGCAGCGAACGGCCCTCTGGAAACACCATATATTTT CASSERPSGNTIYF
TRBJ1-2 NA NA TRBV9 TGTGCCAGCAGCGTGGGAACAGGGAGTATCTATGGCTACACCTTC CASSVGTGSIYGYTF
TRBJ2-2 TRBD1 NA TRBV27 TGTGCCAGCAGAGCCCGGGACAGGGGGGGATTAGCGTACACCGGGGAGCTGTTTTTT CASRARDRGGLAYTGELFF
TRBJ2-3 NA NA TRBV7-8 TGTGCCAGCGGTTCTCGGGAAACGCAGTATTTT CASGSRETQYF
TRBJ1-4 NA medium-sized TRBV19 TGTGCCAGTAGTAGGGGCGGGACGAACGATGAAAAACTGTTTTTT CASSRGGTNDEKLFF
TRBJ1-1 NA NA TRBV5-1 TGCGCCAGCAGCTTGGCCGGGTCGGGGGCTTTCTTT CASSLAGSGAFF
TRBJ2-3 NA NA TRBV9 TGTGCCAGCAGCCAGGTGGCAGATACGCAGTATTTT CASSQVADTQYF
TRBJ2-5 TRBD2 NA TRBV13 TGTGCCAGCAGCTTGGGACTAGGTGCGGCCGAGACCCAGTACTTC CASSLGLGAAETQYF
TRBJ2-1 NA few TRBV19 TGTGCCAGTAGTAAAAGACAGGTCGGTGGGAGTGAGCAGTTCTTC CASSKRQVGGSEQFF
TRBJ2-3 TRBD1 NA TRBV5-6 TGTGCCAGCAGCTTGCCCCAGGGGGATGGTACGCAGTATTTT CASSLPQGDGTQYF
TRBJ1-4 NA few TRBV28 TGTGCCAGCAGTTTCCCGTCCAGGGGAGGGGATGAAAAACTGTTTTTT CASSFPSRGGDEKLFF
TRBJ1-1 TRBD1 NA TRBV4-3 TGCGCCAGCAGCCCCCAGGGGGGGAGGACTGAAGCTTTCTTT CASSPQGGRTEAFF
TRBJ1-1 NA NA TRBV6-5 TGTGCCAGCAGTGGGCAGGGTTGGAACACTGAAGCTTTCTTT CASSGQGWNTEAFF
TRBJ2-2 NA NA TRBV5-4 TGTGCCAGCAGACCGGATTTGAGGGAAGCCGGGGAGCTGTTTTTT CASRPDLREAGELFF
TRBJ2-1 NA NA TRBV7-2 TGTGCCAGCAGCGCTAAAGGAGGGTACAATGAGCAGTTCTTC CASSAKGGYNEQFF
TRBJ2-3 NA NA TRBV7-2 TGTGCCAGCAGCTTTTACAGTGGCCCCACAGATACGCAGTATTTT CASSFYSGPTDTQYF
TRBJ1-1 TRBD1 NA TRBV29-1 TGCAGCGTTGACCAGGGGGCTGTCACTGAAGCTTTCTTT CSVDQGAVTEAFF
TRBJ2-1 NA few TRBV11-2 TGTGCCAGCACCCTGGGCAGCCACAATGAGCAGTTCTTC CASTLGSHNEQFF
TRBJ2-2 TRBD2 few TRBV29-1 TGCAGCGTTGGATACTCTAGCGGGGGCCCGGGAACCGGGGAGCTGTTTTTT CSVGYSSGGPGTGELFF
TRBJ2-2 NA NA TRBV29-1 TGCAGCGCCCGGACTGAACCGAACACCGGGGAGCTGTTTTTT CSARTEPNTGELFF
TRBJ1-2 NA NA TRBV5-1 TGCGCCAGCAGCACTCCGGGGCCCAGTGGAGGCTACACCTTC CASSTPGPSGGYTF
TRBJ1-5 NA NA TRBV6-5 TGTGCCAGCAGCCAAGGACAGAATCAGCCCCAGCATTTT CASSQGQNQPQHF
TRBJ1-1 NA NA TRBV4-3 TGCGCCAGCAGCCAAGGGGGCCTTGGAGCTTTCTTT CASSQGGLGAFF
TRBJ2-1 NA few TRBV6-5 TGTGCCAGCAGTTTATCGGACAATGAGCAGTTCTTC CASSLSDNEQFF